This entry features one TCR beta chain sequence. This CDR3 has 14 amino acids. V was clipped by 0 bases and J by 5 bases; unmatched bases: 2. Germline loops: CDR1 LNHNV, CDR2 YYDKDF (reference sequence). This record comes from a study of identical twins. A universal primer site arose from template switching, and cDNA bore unique molecular identifiers. TCRdb redid the calling of the 5' RACE reads with MiXCR, one entry per CDR3 protein. There are roughly 570,000 distinct CDR3 sequences in the sample; over 8.5% occur only once, and roughly 3% lies in the top ten. In every case, the donor was a healthy Caucasian. These data were also reused for a study on yellow fever vaccine responses in identical twins.

Sequenced material: PBMCs. This clonotype was obtained from a woman younger than 30 in good health. The chain employs TRBV15 and TRBJ2-3; 7 bases map to TRBD2. Here the CDR3 reads CATSRDGGGDTQYF. The CDR3 bases are TGTGCCACCAGCAGAGATGGGGGGGGAGATACGCAGTATTTT.